These T cell receptor beta chains were read from a single sample in a study of blood T cells in healthy people across ages. Each CDR3 protein is one row after TCRdb ran MiXCR on the 5' RACE reads. The sample shows 700,000 or so distinct CDR3 sequences, around 43% of them seen only once. The source material was blood. The receptors were gathered from an elderly man in good health. Both conserved end residues are part of each CDR3. The D gene is left open where the match is weak. Some rows have no size entry. The others give once, few or many, or a class for an expanded clone.

J: TRBJ2-3; D: .; size: few; V: TRBV27; CDR3: CASSSQLRRLRTDTQYF; DNA: TGTGCCAGCAGTTCCCAACTCCGTAGGCTCCGTACAGATACGCAGTATTTT
J: TRBJ2-3; D: TRBD2; size: few; V: TRBV7-8; CDR3: CASSLAGTSVADTQYF; DNA: TGTGCCAGCAGCTTGGCCGGGACTAGCGTTGCAGATACGCAGTATTTT
J: TRBJ1-2; D: .; size: few; V: TRBV2; CDR3: CASSRTENYGYTF; DNA: TGTGCCAGCAGTAGGACGGAAAACTATGGCTACACCTTC
J: TRBJ2-2; D: .; size: once; V: TRBV20-1; CDR3: CSAKRAGNTGELFF; DNA: TGCAGTGCCAAGAGGGCGGGAAACACCGGGGAGCTGTTTTTT
J: TRBJ2-5; D: .; size: .; V: TRBV6-1; CDR3: CATDFARDEQYF; DNA: TGTGCCACCGATTTCGCGCGGGATGAGCAGTACTTC
J: TRBJ2-7; D: .; size: many; V: TRBV20-1; CDR3: CSARPRPSSSYEQYF; DNA: TGCAGTGCTAGACCAAGACCCTCCTCCTCCTACGAGCAGTACTTC
J: TRBJ2-5; D: TRBD2; size: .; V: TRBV7-6; CDR3: CAGGGGDSRETQYF; DNA: TGTGCGGGGGGGGGTGGAGACTCAAGAGAGACCCAGTACTTC
J: TRBJ2-3; D: .; size: few; V: TRBV7-9; CDR3: CASIITGSTDTQYF; DNA: TGTGCCAGCATCATAACGGGATCCACAGATACGCAGTATTTT
J: TRBJ2-7; D: TRBD2; size: .; V: TRBV28; CDR3: CAGPGMNDTVGTSGRASYEQCF; DNA: TGTGCCGGGCCAGGGATGAATGACACTGTGGGGACTAGCGGGAGGGCCTCCTACGAGCAGTGCTTC
J: TRBJ1-3; D: .; size: .; V: TRBV29-1; CDR3: CSVRLAGASGNTIYF; DNA: TGCAGCGTCCGTTTGGCAGGGGCTAGTGGAAACACCATATATTTT
J: TRBJ2-2; D: .; size: .; V: TRBV28; CDR3: CASTGPNTGELFF; DNA: TGTGCCAGCACGGGACCTAACACCGGGGAGCTGTTTTTT
J: TRBJ2-5; D: .; size: .; V: TRBV2; CDR3: CASSGKTQYF; DNA: TGTGCCAGCAGTGGGAAGACCCAGTACTTC
J: TRBJ1-2; D: TRBD1; size: .; V: TRBV3-1; CDR3: CASSQEVTGYGYTF; DNA: TGTGCCAGCAGCCAAGAAGTGACAGGGTATGGCTACACCTTC
J: TRBJ1-1; D: .; size: .; V: TRBV7-3; CDR3: CASSLGQGHTEAFF; DNA: TGTGCCAGCAGCTTAGGACAAGGACACACTGAAGCTTTCTTT
J: TRBJ2-7; D: .; size: once; V: TRBV18; CDR3: CASSLSLEAGNEQYF; DNA: TGTGCCAGCTCACTGTCCTTAGAGGCCGGGAACGAGCAGTACTTC
J: TRBJ1-4; D: .; size: .; V: TRBV20-1; CDR3: CSARQTARENEKLFF; DNA: TGCAGTGCTAGGCAGACGGCCCGGGAGAATGAAAAACTGTTTTTT
J: TRBJ1-1; D: .; size: once; V: TRBV12-3/TRBV12-4; CDR3: CASSTSGYTEAFF; DNA: TGTGCCAGCAGTACCTCAGGGTACACTGAAGCTTTCTTT
J: TRBJ2-3; D: .; size: many; V: TRBV6-2/TRBV6-3; CDR3: CASSSGLLTDTQYF; DNA: TGTGCCAGCAGTTCCGGACTACTCACAGATACGCAGTATTTT
J: TRBJ2-7; D: .; size: few; V: TRBV29-1; CDR3: CSVVQGKGEQYF; DNA: TGCAGCGTTGTCCAGGGGAAGGGCGAGCAGTACTTC
J: TRBJ2-2; D: .; size: .; V: TRBV29-1; CDR3: CSVRQGGDTGELFF; DNA: TGCAGCGTTCGACAGGGAGGGGACACCGGGGAGCTGTTTTTT
J: TRBJ2-3; D: .; size: few; V: TRBV28; CDR3: CASRPGASTDTQYF; DNA: TGTGCCAGCAGACCAGGTGCGAGCACAGATACGCAGTATTTT